The 24 T cell receptor beta chains listed next were all sequenced from one sample in a study of T cells in Graves' hyperthyroidism and ophthalmopathy. Regions amplified from RNA transcripts were the TCR beta CDR3 regions. The study used the HTBI primer set for a first-round RT-PCR of the TCR CDR3. Using its own MiXCR run on the multiplex PCR reads, TCRdb lists one record per CDR3 protein. Counted here are a few hundred thousand distinct CDR3 sequences, more than 15% occurring once; the ten biggest clones make up around a quarter. Sequencing was carried out using blood. The receptors stem from a woman aged 18-29 years with Graves' hyperthyroidism that later progressed to Graves' ophthalmopathy.

This clonotype was seen only a few times. The chain combines TRBV19 with TRBJ1-1; D is uncertain. Germline V gives CDR1 LNHDA, CDR2 SQIVND (reference sequence). Trimming left V 3 bases short and J 0 bases short, with 8 bases between. The CDR3 extends over 14 amino acids. CDR3 sequence (DNA): TGTGCCAGTAGTATCGAGGTGCTGAACACTGAAGCTTTCTTT. Translated, it gives CASSIEVLNTEAFF.

The rearrangement joins TRBV7-6 to TRBJ2-7; TRBD2 matches 13 bases. CDR3 length equals 16 residues. The J segment lost 3 bases and the V segment lost 4 bases, leaving 6 bases of the junction unmatched. The germline gives CDR1 SGHVS, CDR2 FNYEAQ. This CDR3 reads CASSSGTSGGDYEQYF. The CDR3 DNA reads as TGTGCCAGCAGCTCAGGAACTAGCGGGGGGGACTACGAGCAGTACTTC.

This clonotype occurred a few times. The chain joins TRBV4-1 to TRBJ2-6; TRBD2 aligns across 8 bases. This CDR3 is 18 amino acids long. Germline trimming cut 2 bases from V and 0 bases from J; bases unmatched to any gene: 6. Germline assignment: CDR1 MGHRA and CDR2 YSYEKL. CDR3 bases: TGCGCCAGCAGCCAACCACTAGCGGAACCCTCTGGGGCCAACGTCCTGACTTTC. Protein sequence: CASSQPLAEPSGANVLTF.

This clonotype came up many times. V is TRBV2 and J is TRBJ2-1, with 13 bases that match TRBD2. Trimming took 8 bases from V and 0 from J; bases not matched to a gene: 4. The CDR3 extends over 16 amino acids. The germline V gene has CDR1 SNHLY and CDR2 FYNNEI. CDR3 region: CASGRTSGSSYNEQFF. CDR3 bases: TGTGCCAGCGGGAGGACTAGCGGGAGCTCCTACAATGAGCAGTTCTTC.

This clonotype was recorded many times. This chain uses TRBV20-1 with TRBJ2-7, with 9 bases identical to TRBD2. The CDR3 totals 16 residues. From germline, CDR1 is DFQATT and CDR2 SNEGSKA (reference sequence). V dropped 1 base and J dropped 1; count of bases not matched to a gene: 8. DNA for the CDR3: TGCAGTGCTAGAGTCGGGCGGGGGGGCGGTTCCTACGAGCAGTACTTC. Translation: CSARVGRGGGSYEQYF.

A few counts support this clonotype. The chain is built from TRBV7-9 and TRBJ1-6; weak D call: TRBD1 (5 bases). CDR1 is SEHNR, CDR2 FQNEAQ, per germline (reference sequence). V was cut by 2 bases and J by 7 bases, with 27 bases left in between. The CDR3 is made up of 20 amino acids. CDR3 bases: TGTGCCAGCAGCTTACCTCCGGGACCCTGTTGTGATCCGGGAAATTCACCCCTCCACTTT. It translates to CASSLPPGPCCDPGNSPLHF.

Ten or more counts support this clonotype. The J gene is TRBJ2-1, the V gene TRBV20-1; D may be TRBD2 (6 bases). Germline loops: CDR1 DFQATT, CDR2 SNEGSKA (reference sequence). The CDR3 is 14 residues long. With 6 bases removed from V and 3 bases from J, the gap between germline ends came to 15 bases. The CDR3 sequence: CSASAGTGYNEQFF. The DNA of the CDR3 is TGCAGTGCATCAGCCGGGACTGGCTACAATGAGCAGTTCTTC.

For the CDR3, the DNA is TGCGCCAGCAGCCAGGGGTTAGTCGCCCAGCCCCAGCATTTT. The encoded protein is CASSQGLVAQPQHF. J is TRBJ1-5 and V is TRBV4-1; D not resolved. The V and J ends lost 3 bases and 7 bases respectively, with 13 bases between them. The CDR3 is 14 amino acids. CDR1 is MGHRA and CDR2 is YSYEKL in the germline V gene.

This clonotype showed up many times. The J gene is TRBJ1-1, the V gene TRBV3-1, with D possibly matching TRBD1 (5 bases). V lost 5 bases and J lost 1, with 11 bases in between. This CDR3 contains 14 residues. The germline V gene has CDR1 LGHDT and CDR2 YNNKEL (reference sequence). The CDR3: CASSSLGQNTEAFF. The CDR3 DNA is TGTGCCAGCAGCTCTCTTGGACAGAACACTGAAGCTTTCTTT.

Many counts were recorded for this clonotype. The CDR3 DNA reads as TGTGCCAGTCGTCCTAGCGGGAGTTCCTACGAGCAGTACTTC. Translated, it gives CASRPSGSSYEQYF. The chain carries TRBV18 and TRBJ2-7, with 10 bases aligning to TRBD2. Germline assignment: CDR1 KGHSH and CDR2 LQKENI. The CDR3 has 14 amino acids. V was pared by 9 bases and J by 1 base, with 6 bases of the junction left unmatched.

This chain joins TRBV5-1 and TRBJ2-7; 7 bases fit TRBD2. This CDR3 contains 12 residues. Germline CDR1 is SGHRS and CDR2 is YFSETQ. Trimming cost V 3 bases and J 9 bases; bases outside gene matches: 6. In nucleotides, the CDR3 is TGCGCCAGCAGCTACACTGGCGGGGGGCAGTACTTC. This encodes CASSYTGGGQYF. The full variable domain, completed using reference TRBV5-1 and TRBJ2-7, is KAGVTQTPRYLIKTRGQQVTLSCSPISGHRSVSWYQQTPGQGLQFLFEYFSETQRNKGNFPGRFSGRQFSNSRSEMNVSTLELGDSALYLCASSYTGGGQYFGPGTRLTVT.

This clonotype was recorded many times. This sequence joins TRBV2 and TRBJ2-1; 8 bases fit TRBD2. V shed 6 bases and J 9 bases; nucleotides not matched to a gene: 13. Germline V gene data show CDR1 as SNHLY and CDR2 as FYNNEI. The CDR3 covers 15 residues. CDR3 DNA: TGTGCCAGCAGGAGCCCGGGACTAGTCGAGGGTGAGCAGTTCTTC. Protein product: CASRSPGLVEGEQFF.

The rearrangement uses TRBV11-2 and TRBJ2-3, with 14 bases fitting TRBD2. This CDR3 spans 17 amino acids. Germline V gene data show CDR1 as SGHAT and CDR2 as FQNNGV. V dropped 5 bases and J dropped 2; count of bases not matched to a gene: 6. In DNA, the CDR3 is TGTGCCAGCAGCGAACAGGGACTAGCGGGAGTCACAGATACGCAGTATTTT. This sequence encodes CASSEQGLAGVTDTQYF.

This clonotype was seen at least ten times. CDR3 nucleotides: TGCGCCAGCAGTTTACACAATGGCTATGGCTACACCTTC. Translating it yields CASSLHNGYGYTF. This chain uses TRBV5-1 with TRBJ1-2; no clear D. CDR1 and CDR2 (germline): SGHRS, YFSETQ. V gave up 5 bases and J gave up 4 bases, with 12 bases separating them. The CDR3 loop spans 13 amino acids. The full variable domain, its missing parts supplied by reference TRBV5-1 and TRBJ1-2, is KAGVTQTPRYLIKTRGQQVTLSCSPISGHRSVSWYQQTPGQGLQFLFEYFSETQRNKGNFPGRFSGRQFSNSRSEMNVSTLELGDSALYLCASSLHNGYGYTFGSGTRLTVV.

This chain connects TRBV10-1 to TRBJ2-1, with D perhaps matching TRBD2 (6 bases). The V end lost 2 bases, the J end lost 4 bases, and 15 bases lay between the germline ends. Per the germline V gene, CDR1 is WNHNN and CDR2 is SYGVQD (reference sequence). The CDR3 sequence is 16 residues long. This CDR3 is CASSEGRTTLYNEQFF. The CDR3 DNA sequence: TGCGCCAGCAGTGAGGGGAGGACTACCCTATACAATGAGCAGTTCTTC.

This clonotype has at least ten counts. In DNA, the CDR3 is TGTGCCAGCAGTTTTTTCGGAGGGATTAACTATGGCTACACCTTC. Protein sequence: CASSFFGGINYGYTF. V is TRBV6-2 or TRBV6-3 and J is TRBJ1-2; D call uncertain. The CDR3 loop spans 15 amino acids. The ends were cut back, 4 bases at V and 1 base at J, with 13 bases in the middle. CDR1 is MNHEY, CDR2 SVGEGT, per germline.

The rearrangement uses TRBV6-1 and TRBJ2-1; tentatively, D is TRBD1 (6 bases). CDR3 length: 15 amino acids. With 7 bases removed from V and 3 bases from J, the gap between germline ends came to 16 bases. Germline-derived CDR1 and CDR2 are MNHNS and SASEGT. The CDR3 loop reads CASKVLWTDYNEQFF. CDR3 coding DNA: TGTGCCAGCAAGGTTTTGTGGACAGACTACAATGAGCAGTTCTTC.

Ten or more counts support this clonotype. This sequence joins TRBV3-1 and TRBJ2-7; D gene uncertain. CDR3 length: 13 residues. The V end lost 0 bases, the J end lost 4 bases, and 7 bases lay between the germline ends. Germline V CDR1 and CDR2: LGHDT, YNNKEL (reference sequence). This CDR3 is CASSQDLRYEQYF. CDR3 in DNA: TGTGCCAGCAGCCAAGATCTGCGGTACGAGCAGTACTTC.

This clonotype was detected ten times or more. CDR3 residues: CASSYSSGLAGMTQYF. CDR3 in DNA: TGTGCCAGCAGTTACTCCTCGGGACTAGCGGGAATGACCCAGTACTTC. The V and J genes are TRBV6-5 and TRBJ2-5; TRBD2 agrees at 13 bases. This CDR3 has 16 residues. Per the germline V gene, CDR1 is MNHEY and CDR2 is SVGAGI. The V and J ends lost 0 bases and 7 bases, in that order; junction bases with no gene match: 5.

This clonotype was detected ten times or more. V and J are TRBV7-9 and TRBJ2-3, with 11 bases fitting TRBD2. The CDR3 covers 15 residues. The germline V gene has CDR1 SEHNR and CDR2 FQNEAQ (reference sequence). Trimming removed 3 bases from V and 5 bases from J; junction bases left unmatched: 4. The CDR3 here is CASSFSGRGEDTQYF. CDR3 DNA sequence: TGTGCCAGCAGCTTTAGCGGGAGGGGGGAAGATACGCAGTATTTT.

This clonotype appeared a few times. A read error may explain this, as a much larger clone is one base away. The V and J genes are TRBV7-2 and TRBJ2-3; the D is unclear. V was clipped by 3 bases and J by 1 base, with 14 bases between them. The CDR3 totals 16 residues. In germline, CDR1 is SGHTA, CDR2 FQGNSA. Here the CDR3 reads CASSLLGSRRTDTQYF. The CDR3 nucleotides are TGTGCCAGCAGCTTGCTAGGTTCGCGGCGCACAGATACGCAGTATTTT.

At least ten counts were recorded for this clonotype. The chain is built from TRBV20-1 and TRBJ1-1; D is unresolved. There are 13 residues in the CDR3. Germline V CDR1 and CDR2: DFQATT, SNEGSKA (reference sequence). V was trimmed by 0 bases and J by 1 base, leaving 6 bases between them. The CDR3: CSARESGNTEAFF. CDR3 DNA sequence: TGCAGTGCTAGAGAGTCGGGGAACACTGAAGCTTTCTTT.

The chain is built from TRBV6-1 and TRBJ1-6; 7 nucleotides align to TRBD1. This CDR3 is built from 15 residues. CDR1 and CDR2 (germline): MNHNS, SASEGT. Trimming took 5 bases from V and 10 from J; bases not matched to a gene: 11. CDR3 DNA sequence: TGTGCCAGCAGTAGACAGGGCCCCATCAGGTCACCCCTCCACTTT. Translating gives CASSRQGPIRSPLHF.

This clonotype was picked up a small number of times. V gene TRBV7-9 combines with J gene TRBJ2-7; TRBD1 or TRBD2 may be the D gene (5 bases each). Trimming took off 0 bases at V and 3 bases at J, with 15 bases between the two ends. This CDR3 comprises 16 residues. Germline V gene data show CDR1 as SEHNR and CDR2 as FQNEAQ (reference sequence). The CDR3 region is CASSLAVPRDDYEQYF. The CDR3 bases are TGTGCCAGCAGCTTAGCGGTTCCTCGGGACGACTACGAGCAGTACTTC.